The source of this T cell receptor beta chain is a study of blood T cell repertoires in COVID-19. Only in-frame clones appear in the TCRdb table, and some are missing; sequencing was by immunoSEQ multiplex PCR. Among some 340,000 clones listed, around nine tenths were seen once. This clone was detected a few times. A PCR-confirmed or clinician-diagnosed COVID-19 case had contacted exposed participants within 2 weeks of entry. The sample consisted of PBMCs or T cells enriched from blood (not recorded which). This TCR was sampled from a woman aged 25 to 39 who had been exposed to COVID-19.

The CDR3 region is CASSVGYTGVNSPLHF. Written as DNA, the CDR3 is TGTGCCAGCAGCGTAGGATATACGGGGGTTAATTCACCCCTCCACTTT. The V call is TRBV9, the J call TRBJ1-6; tentatively, D is TRBD1 (5 bases). In germline, CDR1 is SGDLS, CDR2 YYNGEE. CDR3 length: 16 residues. The V gene lost 0 bases and the J gene lost 6 bases, with 13 bases spanning the gap.